This T cell receptor (beta chain) was captured in a study of blood T cell repertoires in COVID-19. As for the study in general: Samples representing acute and convalescent COVID-19 were sourced from the United States, Italy and Spain. Sources were T cells, B-cell-depleted T cells, or PBMCs; the material itself was cDNA or gDNA.

The CDR3 sequence is 15 residues long. CDR1 is SGHAT, CDR2 FQNNGV, per germline. Germline trimming cut 3 bases from V and 5 bases from J; bases unmatched to any gene: 4. Per the original data handling: Counts of nucleated cells, estimated from reference gene primer amplification, were obtained. Clones were sequenced by immunoSEQ multiplex PCR, and TCRdb holds only the in-frame ones, with some missing. That table furnishes V, J and clone size, whereas the DNA furnished D and trimming. The sample contains around 26,000 clones, around 66% of which appear only once. Sequencing was done on a sample of peripheral blood. The chain couples TRBV11-2 to TRBJ2-2, with 9 bases matching TRBD2. This TCR came from a man aged 55-75 years with active or convalescent COVID-19. CDR3 DNA sequence: TGTGCCAGCAGCTTCCGCGGGGGGGCAACCGGGGAGCTGTTTTTT. This translates into CASSFRGGATGELFF. Looking up the rest from reference TRBV11-2 and TRBJ2-2 gives the full variable domain: EAGVAQSPRYKIIEKRQSVAFWCNPISGHATLYWYQQILGQGPKLLIQFQNNGVVDDSQLPKDRFSAERLKGVDSTLKIQPAKLEDSAVYLCASSFRGGATGELFFGEGSRLTVL.